This T cell receptor (beta chain) comes out of a study of spatial heterogeneity in lung cancer. Whole-study context: Alpha-chain sequences were consistently detected less often than beta-chain sequences.

This clonotype was detected only a few times. Its antigen is undetermined. Study-level results: One measure, the expanded intratumoral alpha and beta TCR count, tracked tumor mutation counts.

Time point described: sample taken at primary tumor resection. In TCRdb, the 5' RACE reads were re-called with MiXCR into one record per CDR3 protein. Of 5,000 to 7,000 distinct CDR3 sequences in the sample, around 9.1% were seen once. Per germline, CDR1 DFQATT and CDR2 SNEGSKA (reference sequence). Trimming left V 0 bases short and J 4 bases short, with 8 bases between. The CDR3 covers 13 residues. Specimen: lung tumor tissue, collected at surgery. The rearrangement uses TRBV20-1 and TRBJ2-3, with TRBD2 as a possible D gene (7 bases). The origin of this receptor is a female donor with early-stage non-small cell lung cancer. CDR3 region: CSAREGGADTQYF. CDR3 DNA: TGCAGTGCTAGAGAAGGGGGGGCAGATACGCAGTATTTT.